This TCR beta chain was observed in a study of cytomegalovirus exposure and HLA in healthy donors. Healthy bone marrow donors formed the donor group. With regard to this clone: What it recognizes is unknown.

This CDR3 has 13 amino acids. Germline CDR1 and CDR2: SGHNT and YENEEA. V lost 1 base and J 8 bases, leaving 11 bases between the germline ends. 13 Jbeta primers and 60 Vbeta primers were used for the PCR. Only in-frame clones appear in the TCRdb table, and some are missing; sequencing was by immunoSEQ multiplex PCR. This table has approximately 150,000 clones, 70% to 85% appearing once. Study conclusions and caveats: In a later analysis, productive TCRs from donors in an Asian-associated ancestry cluster reportedly carried fewer N-insertions than the cohort mean.

The rearrangement joins TRBV11-3 to TRBJ1-2; D unresolved. Sequencing was done on a sample of PBMCs. The sequence came from a woman in her thirties in good health and CMV-seropositive. In DNA form, the CDR3 reads TGTGCCAGCAGCTTAGCCCTCCTGGAGGGCTACACCTTC. Amino acid sequence: CASSLALLEGYTF.